This T cell receptor (beta chain) derives from a study of memory CD4+ T cells and cytomegalovirus serostatus. Overall study: Donors were healthy Belgian adults, 10 or so CMV seropositive and 24 seronegative.

Data came from immunoSEQ multiplex PCR; TCRdb stores just in-frame clones and leaves some out. The top ten clones hold around 1.1% of a sample with about 27,000 clones, roughly three quarters of them seen once. Single viable CD3+CD4+CD8-CD45RO+ cells were sorted as the memory CD4+ T cells. Study outcomes and limitations: The CMV-associated TCR signature appears largely within the CD4+ memory repertoire.

Germline V CDR1 and CDR2: LNHDA, SQIVND (reference sequence). Trimming left V 7 bases short and J 5 bases short, with 17 bases between. The CDR3 extends over 15 amino acids. As regards this clone: Antigen specificity is unknown.

Sequenced sample: memory CD4+ T cells from blood. This rearrangement joins TRBV19 to TRBJ1-4; D is unclear. The sequence derives from an adult in good health and CMV-seronegative. CDR3 sequence (DNA): TGTGCCAGTACCAGGAGGTTTACAGAGAATGAAAAACTGTTTTTT. It specifies CASTRRFTENEKLFF.